A single sample gave rise to the 8 T cell receptor beta chains below, sequenced in a study of T cell responses to AZD1222 COVID-19 vaccine. Measured with immunoSEQ multiplex PCR; TCRdb has only the in-frame clones, and not every one. In the table there are approximately 220,000 clones, under 95% of which are singletons. The sample here was peripheral blood, taken on day 0 of MenACWY control vaccination. The source of these receptors is an adult in good health.

The table lists this clone with a count of one. The V gene is TRBV11-2, the J gene TRBJ1-1; D uncertain. The length of the CDR3 is 15 residues. The V end was cut by 0 bases, the J end by 1 base, with 9 bases between. Looked up from germline, CDR1 is SGHAT and CDR2 is FQNNGV. The CDR3 is CASSLELRPNTEAFF. The CDR3, as DNA: TGTGCCAGCAGCTTAGAATTACGGCCGAACACTGAAGCTTTCTTT.

The V gene is TRBV5-5, the J gene TRBJ1-6; no firm D call. V lost 0 bases, J lost 6 bases, and 13 bases lay in between. Germline CDR1 reads SGHKS; CDR2 reads YYEKEE (reference sequence). The CDR3 loop spans 16 amino acids. In DNA form, the CDR3 reads TGTGCCAGCAGCTTGGGGGCATCAGTCTTTAATTCACCCCTCCACTTT. Translation: CASSLGASVFNSPLHF.

The chain uses TRBV5-6 and TRBJ1-4; D unresolved. Trimming left V 10 bases short and J 5 bases short, with 18 bases between. Germline CDR1 and CDR2: SGHDT and YYEEEE. CDR3 size: 14 residues. CDR3 in DNA: TGTGCCTCCTCGAGAATCGGGGAAAATGAAAAACTGTTTTTT. This sequence encodes CASSRIGENEKLFF.

On this clone: One end of the junction does not line up with germline, which may come from a read error. The rearrangement uses TRBV30 and TRBJ1-2, with 7 bases fitting TRBD1. The CDR3 runs 11 residues. Germline V lookup: CDR1 GTSNPN, CDR2 SVGIG (reference sequence). Here the CDR3 reads CAWSVSRQGLF. Here the CDR3 DNA reads TGTGCCTGGAGTGTATCGAGACAGGGTCTTTTC.

A single count supports this clone. The chain is built from TRBV11-2 and TRBJ1-2; the match to TRBD1 covers 8 bases. CDR1 SGHAT and CDR2 FQNNGV come from the germline V gene. The CDR3 has 14 residues. Trimming removed 5 bases from V and 8 bases from J; junction bases left unmatched: 10. This chain's CDR3 is CASSPQGAVQGYTF. In nucleotides, the CDR3 is TGTGCCAGCAGCCCCCAGGGGGCCGTACAAGGCTACACCTTC.

The table lists this clone with a few counts. J is TRBJ2-7 and V is TRBV5-1; D gene uncertain. V was clipped by 0 bases and J by 5 bases, with 12 bases between them. In germline, CDR1 is SGHRS, CDR2 YFSETQ. The CDR3 is 14 residues long. CDR3 sequence: CASSLVGGNDEQYF. The CDR3, as DNA: TGCGCCAGCAGCTTGGTGGGTGGCAACGACGAGCAGTACTTC.

The chain uses TRBV9 and TRBJ2-5; the match to TRBD2 covers 8 bases. The V and J ends lost 4 bases and 5 bases, in that order; junction bases with no gene match: 10. The CDR3 is 15 residues long. CDR1 is SGDLS, CDR2 YYNGEE, per germline. In DNA form, the CDR3 reads TGTGCCAGCAGCTCACTTGCGGGGGGTAGGGAGACCCAGTACTTC. It is translated as CASSSLAGGRETQYF.

The chain combines TRBV5-1 with TRBJ1-6; D might be TRBD1 (6 bases). The CDR3 spans 18 residues. CDR1 SGHRS and CDR2 YFSETQ come from the germline V gene. V shed 0 bases and J shed 0 bases, with 13 bases lying between them. CDR3: CASSLGRQASSYNSPLHF. The DNA for the CDR3 is TGCGCCAGCAGCTTGGGGCGACAGGCTAGCTCCTATAATTCACCCCTCCACTTT.